The next 28 T cell receptor beta chains were all read from a single sample in a study of T cell responses to AZD1222 COVID-19 vaccine. Profiling relied on immunoSEQ multiplex PCR, and the TCRdb table lists in-frame clones only, not all of them. This sample has some 120,000 clones; roughly 87% occur once, and the top ten carry approximately 7.5%. The input for sequencing was peripheral blood, taken on day 0 of AZD1222 vaccination. Receptors were obtained from an adult in good health.

The chain has TRBV12-3 or TRBV12-4 and TRBJ2-1; the D gene is possibly TRBD2 (5 bases). The V and J ends lost 3 bases and 5 bases respectively, with 5 bases between them. The CDR3 spans 12 residues. As DNA, the CDR3 is TGTGCCAGCAGTTTGGAGGACAATGAGCAGTTCTTC. Amino acids: CASSLEDNEQFF.

The rearrangement joins TRBV6-5 to TRBJ1-2; D gene unclear. Germline V CDR1 and CDR2: MNHEY, SVGAGI. Trimming left V 0 bases short and J 6 bases short, with 11 bases between. The CDR3 is 14 amino acids. The CDR3 bases are TGTGCCAGCAGTTACTCGTCTCCCGGGAATGGCTACACCTTC. Translation gives CASSYSSPGNGYTF.

This chain joins TRBV28 and TRBJ1-2; no reliable D call. CDR1 and CDR2 (germline): MDHEN, SYDVKM. The germline V and J ends were trimmed by 5 bases and 0 bases, with 10 bases remaining between them. The length of the CDR3 is 14 residues. The CDR3 DNA follows: TGTGCCAGCAGTCCGGACGGCCCTAACTATGGCTACACCTTC. It translates to CASSPDGPNYGYTF.

This clone has only a few counts. The CDR3 sequence is CASSSPGRGSYEQYF. The CDR3 DNA reads as TGTGCCAGCAGCTCCCCGGGACGGGGTTCCTACGAGCAGTACTTC. This chain joins TRBV7-9 and TRBJ2-7, with D perhaps TRBD1 or TRBD2 (5 bases each). In germline, CDR1 is SEHNR, CDR2 FQNEAQ (reference sequence). V was clipped by 4 bases and J by 1 base, with 14 bases between them. The CDR3 is 15 residues long.

V gene TRBV28 combines with J gene TRBJ1-2, with TRBD1 as a possible D gene (5 bases). CDR1 and CDR2 (germline): MDHEN, SYDVKM. Trimming left V 3 bases short and J 5 bases short, with 13 bases between. This CDR3 has 14 residues. The CDR3 DNA is TGTGCCAGCAGTTTGAAGGGGCCGATTTATGGCTACACCTTC. It translates to CASSLKGPIYGYTF.

J is TRBJ2-3 and V is TRBV2, with D possibly being TRBD2 (6 bases). The V end was cut by 8 bases, the J end by 1 base, with 10 bases between. Germline loops: CDR1 SNHLY, CDR2 FYNNEI. The CDR3 totals 13 residues. The CDR3 sequence: CASGGSRTDTQYF. The CDR3 DNA sequence: TGTGCCAGCGGAGGGTCGCGCACAGATACGCAGTATTTT.

The chain is built from TRBV28 and TRBJ1-5, with D maybe TRBD1 (6 bases). Germline V CDR1 and CDR2: MDHEN, SYDVKM. The ends were cut back, 4 bases at V and 5 bases at J, with 12 bases in the middle. This CDR3 region has 14 residues. In DNA, the CDR3 is TGTGCCAGCAGTTCTGGACAGTCTTATCAGCCCCAGCATTTT. The encoded protein is CASSSGQSYQPQHF.

This chain links TRBV28 with TRBJ1-4; D is ambiguous. Germline V CDR1 and CDR2: MDHEN, SYDVKM. The CDR3 has 13 residues. The V gene lost 5 bases and the J gene lost 6 bases, with 10 bases spanning the gap. CDR3 loop: CASSGMFDEKLFF. The CDR3 nucleotides read TGTGCCAGCAGTGGGATGTTTGATGAAAAACTGTTTTTT.

This clone has just one count. The chain employs TRBV6-5 and TRBJ2-6; a possible D gene is TRBD1 (6 bases). This CDR3 is 16 amino acids long. V was pared by 4 bases and J by 1 base, with 11 bases between. Germline V gene data show CDR1 as MNHEY and CDR2 as SVGAGI. CDR3 amino acids: CASSLDSRSGANVLTF. CDR3 sequence (DNA): TGTGCCAGCAGTTTGGACAGCCGTTCTGGGGCCAACGTCCTGACTTTC.

The V and J genes are TRBV6-5 and TRBJ1-2; D is ambiguous. Germline V gene data show CDR1 as MNHEY and CDR2 as SVGAGI. V lost 5 bases, J lost 4 bases, and 17 bases lay in between. The CDR3 covers 15 residues. CDR3 loop: CASSLSIEGFYGYTF. Here the CDR3 DNA reads TGTGCCAGCAGTCTATCGATAGAGGGCTTCTATGGCTACACCTTC.

V gene TRBV18 combines with J gene TRBJ2-7; D is perhaps TRBD1 or TRBD2 (5 bases each). The CDR3 has 13 residues. V gave up 6 bases and J gave up 9 bases, with 18 bases separating them. In germline, CDR1 is KGHSH, CDR2 LQKENI. The CDR3 DNA reads TGTGCCAGCTCCCCCGCCGGGACCAGCGGGCAGTACTTC. Its protein is CASSPAGTSGQYF.

The genes are TRBV7-2 and TRBJ2-7; D not certain. Trimming stripped 2 bases from V and 4 bases from J, with 12 bases between. This CDR3 has 14 amino acids. Germline CDR1 and CDR2: SGHTA and FQGNSA. The CDR3 DNA reads TGTGCCAGCAGCTTATCGGCGGTCGGATACGAGCAGTACTTC. Amino acids: CASSLSAVGYEQYF.

The gene calls are TRBV3-1 (or the pseudogene TRBV3-2) and TRBJ2-5, with D possibly TRBD2 on 6 matching bases. V was clipped by 4 bases and J by 1 base, with 10 bases between them. CDR1 and CDR2 (germline): LGHDT, YNNKEL (reference sequence). The length of the CDR3 is 14 residues. The CDR3 here is CASSPTSRQETQYF. CDR3 nucleotides: TGTGCCAGCAGCCCCACTAGCCGCCAAGAGACCCAGTACTTC.

This clone appeared a single time. V usage is TRBV7-2 and J usage is TRBJ2-7; 9 positions agree with TRBD2. The CDR3 sequence is 14 residues long. Germline lookup yields CDR1 SGHTA and CDR2 FQGNSA. V dropped 4 bases and J dropped 2; count of bases not matched to a gene: 3. The CDR3 nucleotides are TGTGCCAGCAGCTATAGCGGGGGCCCCTACGAGCAGTACTTC. As protein: CASSYSGGPYEQYF. Filled out from reference TRBV7-2 and TRBJ2-7, the complete variable domain reads GAGVSQSPSNKVTEKGKDVELRCDPISGHTALYWYRQSLGQGLEFLIYFQGNSAPDKSGLPSDRFSAERTGGSVSTLTIQRTQQEDSAVYLCASSYSGGPYEQYFGPGTRLTVT.

This clone was picked up one time. This chain joins TRBV2 and TRBJ1-1, with D perhaps TRBD1 (5 bases). Germline V gene sequence: CDR1 SNHLY, CDR2 FYNNEI. Trimming pared 6 bases from V and 1 base from J, leaving 12 bases between. The CDR3 spans 14 residues. In DNA, the CDR3 is TGTGCCAGCAGCCCCGGGACGGGGAACACTGAAGCTTTCTTT. It specifies CASSPGTGNTEAFF. The full variable domain, with the rest looked up from reference TRBV2 and TRBJ1-1, is EPEVTQTPSHQVTQMGQEVILRCVPISNHLYFYWYRQILGQKVEFLVSFYNNEISEKSEIFDDQFSVERPDGSNFTLKIRSTKLEDSAMYFCASSPGTGNTEAFFGQGTRLTVV.

The table lists this clone with a count of one. The chain uses TRBV6-5 and TRBJ2-3; a possible D gene is TRBD2 (6 bases). Germline values: CDR1 MNHEY, CDR2 SVGAGI. The CDR3 length is 14 residues. The germline V and J ends were trimmed by 7 bases and 2 bases, with 13 bases remaining between them. The CDR3 is CASKMGDFTDTQYF. The CDR3, as DNA: TGTGCCAGCAAAATGGGGGACTTCACAGATACGCAGTATTTT.

The rearrangement links TRBV14 to TRBJ1-4; D might be TRBD1 (5 bases). CDR3 length: 16 residues. Germline CDR1 reads SGHDN; CDR2 reads FVKESK. V gave up 2 bases and J gave up 6 bases, with 16 bases separating them. CDR3 protein: CASSQRGPRNYEKLFF. The CDR3 DNA reads as TGTGCCAGCAGCCAAAGGGGTCCCCGCAACTATGAAAAACTGTTTTTT.

This clone has just a few counts. The CDR3 spells CASSYGQGIYNEQFF. CDR3 sequence (DNA): TGTGCCAGCAGCTACGGACAGGGGATTTACAATGAGCAGTTCTTC. The chain joins TRBV7-9 to TRBJ2-1, with 9 bases that match TRBD1. J was trimmed by 4 bases and V by 4 bases; bases with no gene match: 5. CDR1 is SEHNR, CDR2 FQNEAQ, per germline (reference sequence). The CDR3 consists of 15 residues. The whole variable domain, remainder taken from reference TRBV7-9 and TRBJ2-1, is DTGVSQNPRHKITKRGQNVTFRCDPISEHNRLYWYRQTLGQGPEFLTYFQNEAQLEKSRLLSDRFSAERPKGSFSTLEIQRTEQGDSAMYLCASSYGQGIYNEQFFGPGTRLTVL.

This chain joins TRBV6-1 and TRBJ2-7; the D call may be TRBD1 or TRBD2 (5 bases each). The CDR3 totals 13 residues. In germline, CDR1 is MNHNS, CDR2 SASEGT. Trimming left V 2 bases short and J 7 bases short, with 12 bases between. CDR3 coding DNA: TGTGCCAGCAGTGAAAGAGGGTACAGGGAGCAGTACTTC. This codes for CASSERGYREQYF.

The V and J genes are TRBV28 and TRBJ1-2; D perhaps matches TRBD1 (5 bases). This CDR3 is 15 amino acids long. V was trimmed by 5 bases and J by 4 bases, leaving 17 bases between them. CDR1 is MDHEN and CDR2 is SYDVKM in the germline V gene. CDR3 nucleotides: TGTGCCAGCAGTAGCCTTATCGGGGGACGCTATGGCTACACCTTC. This gives the protein CASSSLIGGRYGYTF.

This chain links TRBV7-9 with TRBJ2-1, with D hard to call. CDR1 SEHNR and CDR2 FQNEAQ come from the germline V gene (reference sequence). V was shortened by 6 bases and J by 8 bases, with 17 bases between the two germline ends. CDR3 length: 14 amino acids. This CDR3 reads CASSQMMGSDEQFF. The DNA of the CDR3 is TGTGCCAGCAGTCAAATGATGGGATCCGATGAGCAGTTCTTC.

This clone showed up just once. The chain carries TRBV2 and TRBJ1-2, with D possibly matching TRBD1 (6 bases). The CDR3 has 12 amino acids. The germline gives CDR1 SNHLY, CDR2 FYNNEI. With 9 bases removed from V and 9 bases from J, the gap between germline ends came to 17 bases. DNA of the CDR3: TGTGCCAGTAGGGGGGGGCCGAGGAGCTACACCTTC. Translated: CASRGGPRSYTF.

The chain uses TRBV12-3 or TRBV12-4 and TRBJ2-3; D is uncertain. The CDR3 runs 12 residues. Trimming stripped 6 bases from V and 6 bases from J, with 10 bases between. In nucleotides, the CDR3 is TGTGCCAGCAGCCAAATGGGGGATACGCAGTATTTT. Residues: CASSQMGDTQYF.

The gene calls are TRBV10-3 and TRBJ1-2; no clear D gene. The V end was cut by 10 bases, the J end by 7 bases, with 16 bases between. The CDR3 is made up of 12 amino acids. Germline-derived CDR1 and CDR2 are ENHRY and SYGVKD. CDR3 region: CATHEEGGGYTF. The CDR3 DNA is TGTGCCACCCACGAGGAGGGAGGTGGCTACACCTTC.

This chain joins TRBV6-1 and TRBJ1-4; D gene uncertain. Germline V gives CDR1 MNHNS, CDR2 SASEGT. V was pared by 3 bases and J by 2 bases, with 10 bases between. The CDR3 contains 15 residues. CDR3 bases: TGTGCCAGCAGTGAGGTCGAGCACACTAATGAAAAACTGTTTTTT. It translates to CASSEVEHTNEKLFF.

This clone has just a few counts. The chain joins TRBV5-6 to TRBJ1-5; 11 nucleotides align to TRBD1. The CDR3 length is 16 residues. With V trimmed by 5 bases and J by 1 base, 5 bases remained unmatched. From germline, CDR1 is SGHDT and CDR2 YYEEEE. The CDR3 DNA reads as TGTGCCAGCAGTTATGGGACAGGGGGGAGCAATCAGCCCCAGCATTTT. Protein: CASSYGTGGSNQPQHF.

The chain is built from TRBV4-2 and TRBJ2-7; TRBD1 is a possible D gene (7 bases). CDR1 LGHNA and CDR2 YNFKEQ come from the germline V gene. V lost 4 bases and J lost 5, with 18 bases in between. The CDR3 totals 15 residues. CDR3 region: CASSRLGGGPDEQYF. The CDR3 DNA reads as TGTGCCAGCAGCCGATTAGGAGGGGGCCCGGACGAGCAGTACTTC.

The chain recombines TRBV7-3 with TRBJ1-1; a weak D match, TRBD1 (5 bases). The CDR3 totals 13 residues. The V end lost 5 bases, the J end lost 7 bases, and 14 bases lay between the germline ends. CDR1 and CDR2 (germline): SGHTA, FQGTGA. The CDR3 bases are TGTGCCAGCAGCCTCGGATGGGGCCTTGAAGCTTTCTTT. Translation: CASSLGWGLEAFF.